What follows describes a single TCR beta chain. RNA transcripts were the template for amplifying TCR beta CDR3 regions. The HTBI set primed first-round TCR CDR3 RT-PCR. TCRdb re-derived calls from the multiplex PCR reads in MiXCR, one entry per CDR3 protein. The sample lists roughly 710,000 distinct CDR3 sequences; over 35% were seen once. The data were taken from a study of T cells in Graves' hyperthyroidism and ophthalmopathy. Germline V gene data show CDR1 as SGHRS and CDR2 as YFSETQ. Trimming pared 4 bases from V and 5 bases from J, leaving 15 bases between. The CDR3 contains 14 residues. The rearrangement joins TRBV5-1 to TRBJ2-5, with D perhaps being TRBD1 or TRBD2 (5 bases each). The specimen was blood. This sequence originates from a woman between 35 and 50 years old with Graves' hyperthyroidism. The chain's CDR3 is CASSRDPGRETQYF. For the CDR3, the DNA is TGCGCCAGCAGCCGGGACCCAGGTCGGGAGACCCAGTACTTC. Full variable domain (missing parts from reference TRBV5-1 and TRBJ2-5): KAGVTQTPRYLIKTRGQQVTLSCSPISGHRSVSWYQQTPGQGLQFLFEYFSETQRNKGNFPGRFSGRQFSNSRSEMNVSTLELGDSALYLCASSRDPGRETQYFGPGTRLLVL.